The 15 T cell receptor beta chains given below trace back to one sample, sequenced in a study of CDR3 diversity in severe acne. Each CDR3 protein is one row after TCRdb ran MiXCR on the PCR reads. The sample consists of around 91,000 distinct CDR3 sequences, under 60% of them appearing once. Sequenced input: blood. Receptors originate from a male donor in good health, without acne.

As to this clonotype: At one end, the junction sequence differs from germline, possibly due to a read error. CDR3 DNA sequence: TGTGCCAGCAGCTTAAGGACTAGCTTAGACTTC. Amino acid sequence: CASSLRTSLDF. This chain uses TRBV7-2 with TRBJ2-7, with TRBD2 identical over 8 bases. Germline values: CDR1 SGHTA, CDR2 FQGNSA. The CDR3 has 11 amino acids.

The chain has TRBV20-1 and TRBJ1-6; TRBD1 might be the D (6 bases). The CDR3 contains 13 residues. V shed 3 bases and J shed 13 bases, with 16 bases lying between them. CDR1 and CDR2 (germline): DFQATT, SNEGSKA (reference sequence). The DNA for the CDR3 is TGCAGTGCTAGCGGGACAATCAGTTCGCCCCTCCACTTT. Translated: CSASGTISSPLHF.

There are a few counts of this clonotype. The chain recombines TRBV2 with TRBJ1-1, with unresolved D. The CDR3 covers 13 residues. Germline assignment: CDR1 SNHLY and CDR2 FYNNEI. V was trimmed by 2 bases and J by 9 bases, leaving 13 bases between them. The CDR3 DNA sequence: TGTGCCAGCAGTGAAAGGTTCATATCTCAAGCTTTCTTT. Residues: CASSERFISQAFF.

This clonotype was picked up a small number of times. The chain is built from TRBV6-2 or TRBV6-3 and TRBJ2-7, with 10 bases matching TRBD2. Unmatched junction bases numbered 3, after V lost 2 bases and J lost 2 bases. The CDR3 has 15 residues. Germline CDR1 MNHEY, CDR2 SVGEGT. The CDR3, as DNA: TGTGCCAGCAGTTACCAGCGGGAGGGCCCCTACGAGCAGTACTTC. Its translation: CASSYQREGPYEQYF.

The chain recombines TRBV7-9 with TRBJ1-2; the D is unclear. CDR3 size: 17 residues. Germline V CDR1 and CDR2: SEHNR, FQNEAQ (reference sequence). The ends were cut back, 3 bases at V and 1 base at J, with 18 bases in the middle. CDR3 DNA sequence: TGTGCCAGCAGCTTGGGTTCAGAGTTGGTAGTTAACTATGGCTACACCTTC. Its protein is CASSLGSELVVNYGYTF.

The CDR3 protein is CASSHRVAGPRVRGAFF. DNA of the CDR3: TGTGCCAGCAGCCACAGGGTTGCGGGACCGAGGGTCAGGGGCGCTTTCTTT. V usage is TRBV7-8 and J usage is TRBJ1-1, with D perhaps TRBD1 (6 bases). V was pared by 5 bases and J by 11 bases, with 30 bases between. Germline assignment: CDR1 SGHVS and CDR2 FQNEAQ. This CDR3 region has 17 residues.

This clonotype came up once. The gene calls are TRBV20-1 and TRBJ2-3, with D unresolved. The CDR3 runs 12 residues. Trimming stripped 6 bases from V and 1 base from J, with 8 bases between. Germline values: CDR1 DFQATT, CDR2 SNEGSKA (reference sequence). In DNA form, the CDR3 reads TGCAGTGCCAGGCCTCGCACAGATACGCAGTATTTT. Protein sequence: CSARPRTDTQYF.

This sequence joins TRBV9 and TRBJ2-5, with TRBD2 matching 10 bases. V trimming: 1 base; J trimming: 5 bases; junction bases outside the gene matches: 2. In germline, CDR1 is SGDLS, CDR2 YYNGEE. This CDR3 contains 14 residues. The DNA of the CDR3 is TGTGCCAGCAGCGTATCGGGACTAGCGGAGACCCAGTACTTC. Translating gives CASSVSGLAETQYF.

J is TRBJ1-1 and V is TRBV25-1; D is uncertain. In germline, CDR1 is MGHDK, CDR2 SYGVNS. V was clipped by 11 bases and J by 1 base, with 11 bases between them. The length of the CDR3 is 12 residues. CDR3 amino acids: CAWSLTNTEAFF. In nucleotides, the CDR3 is TGTGCCTGGTCCCTCACGAACACTGAAGCTTTCTTT.

The rearrangement links TRBV7-9 to TRBJ2-5; 12 nucleotides line up with TRBD1. The V segment lost 3 bases and the J segment 4 bases; nucleotides outside the gene matches: 9. CDR1 SEHNR and CDR2 FQNEAQ come from the germline V gene (reference sequence). The CDR3 contains 17 residues. DNA for the CDR3: TGTGCCAGCAGCTTTGGGGACAGGGGGCCCTTCAGAGAGACCCAGTACTTC. This sequence encodes CASSFGDRGPFRETQYF.

This chain joins TRBV5-1 and TRBJ2-7; perhaps TRBD1 as D (6 bases). V was trimmed by 2 bases and J by 6 bases, leaving 33 bases between them. The CDR3 has 20 amino acids. From germline, CDR1 is SGHRS and CDR2 YFSETQ. CDR3 region: CASSLCGLAGRDTPSSEQYF. The DNA of the CDR3 is TGCGCCAGCAGCTTATGTGGGCTCGCTGGACGGGACACCCCGTCCAGCGAGCAGTACTTC. Based on the CDR3 plus reference TRBV5-1 and TRBJ2-7, the full variable domain is KAGVTQTPRYLIKTRGQQVTLSCSPISGHRSVSWYQQTPGQGLQFLFEYFSETQRNKGNFPGRFSGRQFSNSRSEMNVSTLELGDSALYLCASSLCGLAGRDTPSSEQYFGPGTRLTVT.

The chain is built from TRBV5-1 and TRBJ2-5; tentatively, D is TRBD1 (5 bases). Per germline, CDR1 SGHRS and CDR2 YFSETQ. The CDR3 loop spans 14 amino acids. V was trimmed by 4 bases and J by 5 bases, leaving 15 bases between them. CDR3 in amino acids: CASSRQGYGETQYF. The CDR3 coding sequence is TGCGCCAGCAGCCGGCAGGGATATGGGGAGACCCAGTACTTC.

Ten or more counts support this clonotype. The chain links TRBV20-1 to TRBJ2-7; TRBD2 agrees at 8 bases. CDR3 length: 14 amino acids. The trim removed 3 bases at V and 4 bases at J, leaving 8 bases unmatched. Germline V gene data show CDR1 as DFQATT and CDR2 as SNEGSKA (reference sequence). CDR3 in amino acids: CSASGAGASYEQYF. CDR3 in DNA: TGCAGTGCTAGTGGAGCGGGAGCCTCGTACGAGCAGTACTTC.

The chain couples TRBV7-8 to TRBJ2-2; D uncertain. The germline CDR1 and CDR2 sequences are SGHVS and FQNEAQ. The CDR3 totals 16 residues. Trimming left V 3 bases short and J 0 bases short, with 11 bases between. Here the CDR3 reads CASSFGVSANTGELFF. The CDR3 DNA reads as TGTGCCAGCAGCTTTGGGGTCAGCGCGAACACCGGGGAGCTGTTTTTT. Together with reference TRBV7-8 and TRBJ2-2, the CDR3 gives the full variable domain: GAGVSQSPRYKVAKRGQDVALRCDPISGHVSLFWYQQALGQGPEFLTYFQNEAQLDKSGLPSDRFFAERPEGSVSTLKIQRTQQEDSAVYLCASSFGVSANTGELFFGEGSRLTVL.

This clonotype has a count of ten or more. The chain joins TRBV11-2 to TRBJ1-2, with 8 positions matching TRBD1. The length of the CDR3 is 13 residues. Trimming took 7 bases from V and 5 from J; bases not matched to a gene: 6. The germline gives CDR1 SGHAT, CDR2 FQNNGV. CDR3 protein: CASNPTGEYGYTF. The CDR3 coding sequence is TGTGCCAGCAACCCGACAGGGGAATATGGCTACACCTTC.